This record looks at one T cell receptor (beta chain) sequence and its context. At one end, the junction sequence differs from germline, possibly due to a read error. The data are from a study of regulatory T cells in long-lasting Graves disease. HTBI primers from iRepertoire and Arm-PCR of CDR3 regions yielded the TCR beta libraries. Original analysis: Segment identification across samples yielded 62 TRBV and some 13 TRBJ segments. TCRdb recomputed calls from the multiplex PCR reads with MiXCR, one row per CDR3 protein. The V and J calls shown here were made by TCRdb, not taken from the authors' results. In the table there are 200,000 to 250,000 distinct CDR3 sequences, 15% to 20% of which are singletons. CDR3 length equals 13 residues. CDR1 is SGHRS and CDR2 is YFSETQ in the germline V gene. The time point denotes: newly diagnosed GD, antithyroid drugs for less than 3 months. PBMC-derived RNA was used for the TCR library. Graves' disease diagnoses used American Thyroid Association guidelines. An approximately 9-milliliter sample of peripheral blood was drawn into EDTA tubes.

Separately, the same data were catalogued under a study of T cells in Graves' hyperthyroidism and ophthalmopathy. Per that study: Disease duration under 2 months; hyperthyroidism patients were aged 18 to 65.

The sequence derives from a young woman with Graves disease. The chain joins TRBV5-1 to TRBJ1-2, with TRBD1 identical over 10 bases. The sequenced sample was peripheral blood mononuclear cells (PBMCs), obtained at new diagnosis, from a patient treated with antithyroid drugs. The CDR3 region is CASSLDRGVGHTF. CDR3 in DNA: TGCGCCAGCAGCCTGGACAGGGGGGTTGGCCACACCTTC. Looking up the rest from reference TRBV5-1 and TRBJ1-2 gives the full variable domain: KAGVTQTPRYLIKTRGQQVTLSCSPISGHRSVSWYQQTPGQGLQFLFEYFSETQRNKGNFPGRFSGRQFSNSRSEMNVSTLELGDSALYLCASSLDRGVGHTFGSGTRLTVV.